Below, 22 T cell receptor beta chains from the same sample are listed, as sequenced in a study of CD8 T cells in Susac syndrome. Random hexamers primed reverse transcription of roughly 0.5 to 1 ug RNA. Using its own MiXCR run on the immunoSEQ multiplex PCR reads, TCRdb lists one record per CDR3 protein. The sample records 100,000 to 150,000 distinct CDR3 sequences, over 90% being singletons. The sample comprised CD8+ T cells from PBMCs. All receptors derive from a human donor with multiple sclerosis.

The J gene is TRBJ2-3, the V gene TRBV10-3; D gene uncertain. The germline V gene has CDR1 ENHRY and CDR2 SYGVKD. The CDR3 has 14 amino acids. The V gene lost 3 bases and the J gene lost 2 bases, with 9 bases spanning the gap. The CDR3 bases are TGTGCCATCAGTGACCTTCCCTTCACAGATACGCAGTATTTT. It is translated as CAISDLPFTDTQYF.

Points on this clonotype: Mismatch with germline at one junction end may stem from a read error. The chain carries TRBV4-1 and TRBJ2-5; TRBD1 aligns across 8 bases. The CDR3 sequence is 14 residues long. Per the germline V gene, CDR1 is MGHRA and CDR2 is YSYEKL. CDR3 nucleotides: TGTGCCAGCAGCCAGGGGGCGCGACAAGAGACCCAGTACTTC. This gives the protein CASSQGARQETQYF.

The chain employs TRBV14 and TRBJ2-2; no reliable D call. Between the trimmed V and J ends, which lost 1 base and 13 bases, there was a span of 7 bases. CDR3 length: 11 amino acids. Germline V CDR1 and CDR2: SGHDN, FVKESK. CDR3 loop: CASSQGWALFF. CDR3 coding DNA: TGTGCCAGCAGCCAAGGCTGGGCGCTGTTTTTT.

The V gene is TRBV27, the J gene TRBJ2-3; 9 nucleotides line up with TRBD1. There are 16 residues in the CDR3. Germline-derived CDR1 and CDR2 are MNHEY and SMNVEV (reference sequence). V lost 1 base, J lost 1 base, and 3 bases stayed unmatched. CDR3 bases: TGTGCCAGCAGTTTATGGTGGACAGGGGGCACAGATACGCAGTATTTT. It translates to CASSLWWTGGTDTQYF.

The chain is built from TRBV5-4 and TRBJ2-7; D is unresolved. Germline CDR1 SGHNT, CDR2 YYREEE (reference sequence). V was pared by 0 bases and J by 5 bases, with 3 bases between. CDR3 length: 11 residues. CDR3 sequence (DNA): TGTGCCAGCAGCTTGGGCCACGAGCAGTACGTC. This codes for CASSLGHEQYV.

This chain uses TRBV5-1 with TRBJ1-1; possible D gene TRBD1, 6 bases. Germline V gives CDR1 SGHRS, CDR2 YFSETQ. V shed 7 bases and J shed 4 bases, with 14 bases lying between them. CDR3 length: 13 residues. CDR3 DNA sequence: TGCGCCAGCCGTAGGGGGGGGACCACTGAAGCTTTCTTT. Residues: CASRRGGTTEAFF.

J is TRBJ2-6 and V is TRBV11-3; 9 bases align to TRBD2. Germline V gives CDR1 SGHNT, CDR2 YENEEA. There are 19 residues in the CDR3. V dropped 1 base and J dropped 0; count of bases not matched to a gene: 7. For the CDR3, the DNA is TGTGCCAGCAGCTTAGTCCGACTAGCGGCGATCTCTGGGGCCAACGTCCTGACTTTC. It is translated as CASSLVRLAAISGANVLTF.

This chain connects TRBV29-1 to TRBJ1-3; weak D call: TRBD1 (6 bases). Trimming stripped 3 bases from V and 0 bases from J, with 12 bases between. CDR1 and CDR2 (germline): SQVTM, ANQGSEA. The CDR3 length is 15 residues. The CDR3 sequence: CSVDKHRDSGNTIYF. The CDR3 DNA reads TGCAGCGTTGACAAACACAGGGACTCTGGAAACACCATATATTTT.

The CDR3 DNA reads as TGTGCCAGCAGTGAGGCGACCGGCGGTTCGACCTCCTATGGCTACACCTTC. Amino acids: CASSEATGGSTSYGYTF. The genes are TRBV2 and TRBJ1-2; no definite D call. Per germline, CDR1 SNHLY and CDR2 FYNNEI. The CDR3 covers 17 residues. Trimming removed 3 bases from V and 4 bases from J, with 21 bases in between.

In its sample, this clonotype was seen a few times. The chain links TRBV5-1 to TRBJ1-4, with D hard to call. The CDR3 extends over 12 amino acids. CDR1 and CDR2 (germline): SGHRS, YFSETQ. V was clipped by 4 bases and J by 12 bases, with 13 bases between them. In nucleotides, the CDR3 is TGCGCCAGCAGCCCGCCTGGGGAGCAACTGTTTTTT. It specifies CASSPPGEQLFF. The full variable domain, rest sourced from reference TRBV5-1 and TRBJ1-4, is KAGVTQTPRYLIKTRGQQVTLSCSPISGHRSVSWYQQTPGQGLQFLFEYFSETQRNKGNFPGRFSGRQFSNSRSEMNVSTLELGDSALYLCASSPPGEQLFFGSGTQLSVL.

The chain recombines TRBV24-1 with TRBJ2-2; TRBD1 is a possible D gene (5 bases). The V end was cut by 1 base, the J end by 2 bases, with 13 bases between. Germline CDR1 reads KGHDR; CDR2 reads SFDVKD. The CDR3 loop spans 17 amino acids. For the CDR3, the DNA is TGTGCCACCAGTGATTTAGATCAGGGCGGTAACACCGGGGAGCTGTTTTTT. Its protein is CATSDLDQGGNTGELFF.

In its sample, this clonotype was seen a few times. The junction and the germline gene differ at one end; a read error may be behind it. CDR3 in DNA: TGTAGCGCCGTAGGAGAAAAACTGTTTTTT. Protein product: CSAVGEKLFF. V and J are TRBV29-1 and TRBJ1-4; D remains unclear. The CDR3 has 10 amino acids. Germline lookup yields CDR1 SQVTM and CDR2 ANQGSEA.

The genes are TRBV25-1 and TRBJ1-2; D not certain. The ends were cut back, 7 bases at V and 3 bases at J, with 12 bases in the middle. CDR3 length: 13 amino acids. Germline V lookup: CDR1 MGHDK, CDR2 SYGVNS. The CDR3 region is CASTGPPHYGYTF. In nucleotides, the CDR3 is TGTGCCAGCACCGGCCCGCCCCACTATGGCTACACCTTC.

This clonotype appeared a single time. The chain employs TRBV27 and TRBJ1-1; D is ambiguous. Trimming stripped 10 bases from V and 11 bases from J, with 20 bases between. Germline V lookup: CDR1 MNHEY, CDR2 SMNVEV (reference sequence). The CDR3 runs 12 residues. CDR3 nucleotides: TGTGCCACTAGACCGGTCCCCCCGCCGGCTTTCTTT. This gives the protein CATRPVPPPAFF.

This sequence joins TRBV11-2 and TRBJ2-4, with 7 bases matching TRBD1. J gave up 9 bases and V 1 base, and 12 bases lay outside the gene matches. Germline-derived CDR1 and CDR2 are SGHAT and FQNNGV. The CDR3 contains 16 residues. CDR3 coding DNA: TGTGCCAGCAGCTTAGCAGAGACAGGGACCCGGGGCATTCAGTACTTC. It codes for CASSLAETGTRGIQYF.

The V gene is TRBV7-3, the J gene TRBJ2-1, with TRBD2 matching over 9 bases. With V trimmed by 0 bases and J by 15 bases, 6 bases remained unmatched. CDR3 length: 13 residues. Germline assignment: CDR1 SGHTA and CDR2 FQGTGA. CDR3 sequence reads: CASSLTGGRDAFF. The CDR3, as DNA: TGTGCCAGCAGCTTAACAGGCGGGAGGGATGCGTTCTTC.

This clonotype showed up just a few times. V is TRBV6-1 and J is TRBJ2-7, with 7 bases that match TRBD1. V shed 9 bases and J 7 bases; nucleotides not matched to a gene: 12. CDR3 length: 13 amino acids. CDR1 and CDR2 from the germline V gene are MNHNS and SASEGT. The CDR3 bases are TGTGCCAGGCCCACAGGGGAAAGAATGGAGCAGTACGTC. Translating it yields CARPTGERMEQYV.

This clonotype appeared a few times. The chain employs TRBV6-1 and TRBJ2-7, with 8 bases lining up with TRBD2. The J segment lost 0 bases and the V segment lost 5 bases, leaving 6 bases of the junction unmatched. This CDR3 is built from 15 residues. Germline CDR1 reads MNHNS; CDR2 reads SASEGT. This CDR3 is CASSHGSGGSYEQYF. CDR3 nucleotide sequence: TGTGCCAGCAGTCATGGGAGCGGGGGCTCCTACGAGCAGTACTTC.

The CDR3 loop is CASSPPGYNEQFF. The CDR3 DNA reads as TGTGCCAGCAGTCCCCCCGGGTACAATGAGCAGTTCTTC. The chain uses TRBV13 and TRBJ2-1; D uncertain. The V gene lost 6 bases and the J gene lost 4 bases, with 10 bases spanning the gap. Germline V gene lookup returns CDR1 PRHDT and CDR2 FYEKMQ (reference sequence). CDR3 length: 13 amino acids.

V is TRBV20-1 and J is TRBJ2-3; 7 nucleotides agree with TRBD1. Germline loops: CDR1 DFQATT, CDR2 SNEGSKA (reference sequence). The CDR3 contains 14 residues. V dropped 5 bases and J dropped 10; count of bases not matched to a gene: 15. The CDR3 loop reads CSAASRGGPLAQYF. DNA for the CDR3: TGCAGTGCTGCCTCCCGAGGGGGCCCGCTGGCGCAGTATTTT.

The sample holds a few counts of this clonotype. This chain joins TRBV5-1 and TRBJ2-7; D uncertain. V lost 4 bases, J lost 5 bases, and 16 bases lay in between. This CDR3 is 14 amino acids long. The germline V gene has CDR1 SGHRS and CDR2 YFSETQ. CDR3 sequence: CASSPAGWMDEQYF. The CDR3 DNA reads TGCGCCAGCAGCCCGGCTGGGTGGATGGACGAGCAGTACTTC.

This sequence joins TRBV5-4 and TRBJ1-1, with 8 bases aligning to TRBD1. The J segment lost 0 bases and the V segment lost 4 bases, leaving 5 bases of the junction unmatched. The CDR3 length is 15 residues. Germline V gene sequence: CDR1 SGHNT, CDR2 YYREEE (reference sequence). The CDR3 loop reads CASSKGQGLNTEAFF. For the CDR3, the DNA is TGTGCCAGCAGCAAAGGACAGGGTCTGAACACTGAAGCTTTCTTT.